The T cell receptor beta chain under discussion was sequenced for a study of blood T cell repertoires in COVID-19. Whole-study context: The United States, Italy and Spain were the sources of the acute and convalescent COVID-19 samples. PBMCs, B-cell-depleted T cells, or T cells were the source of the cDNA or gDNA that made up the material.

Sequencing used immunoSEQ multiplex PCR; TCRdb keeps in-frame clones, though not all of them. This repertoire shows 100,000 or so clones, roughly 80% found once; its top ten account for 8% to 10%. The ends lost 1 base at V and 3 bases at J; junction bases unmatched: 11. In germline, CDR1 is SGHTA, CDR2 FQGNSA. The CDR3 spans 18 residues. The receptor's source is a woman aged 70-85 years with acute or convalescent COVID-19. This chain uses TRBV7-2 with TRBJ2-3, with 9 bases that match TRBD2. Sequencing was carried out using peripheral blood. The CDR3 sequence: CASSLERASGMRTDTQYF. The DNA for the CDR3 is TGTGCCAGCAGCTTAGAGAGGGCTAGCGGGATGAGGACAGATACGCAGTATTTT. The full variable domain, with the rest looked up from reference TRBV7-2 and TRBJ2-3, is GAGVSQSPSNKVTEKGKDVELRCDPISGHTALYWYRQSLGQGLEFLIYFQGNSAPDKSGLPSDRFSAERTGGSVSTLTIQRTQQEDSAVYLCASSLERASGMRTDTQYFGPGTRLTVL.